This TCR beta chain was recovered during a study of regulatory T cells in long-lasting Graves disease. Turning to this clonotype: What it binds is not known.

According to the study, TCR beta libraries were built with iRepertoire HTBI primers and CDR3-region Arm-PCR. TCRdb ran MiXCR on the multiplex PCR reads and lists one entry per CDR3 protein. The sample carries approximately 690,000 distinct CDR3 sequences, around 30% recorded once. The sample's time point: persistent/refractory GD, antithyroid drugs over 5 years with positive TRAb. PBMC RNA served as the TCR library source. Patients with Graves' disease were diagnosed by American Thyroid Association guidelines. The collection involved drawing roughly 10 milliliters of peripheral blood into EDTA tubes. The V gene's germline CDR1 is DFQATT and CDR2 SNEGSKA (reference sequence). The V gene lost 0 bases and the J gene lost 1 base, with 18 bases spanning the gap. CDR3 size: 17 residues. General study points: Persistent patients had more shared public clonotypes (fewer than 3,000) than new patients (about 880). Persistent cases favored TRBV28, TRBJ1-2 and TRBJ2-5.

Sequenced material: peripheral blood mononuclear cells (PBMCs), taken when the disease was refractory, from a patient treated with antithyroid drugs. This chain connects TRBV20-1 to TRBJ1-1, with D hard to call. This TCR was sampled from a female donor with Graves disease. The CDR3 is CSARDRQQDLPNTEAFF. The CDR3 nucleotides are TGCAGTGCTAGAGATAGGCAGCAGGATTTACCGAACACTGAAGCTTTCTTT.